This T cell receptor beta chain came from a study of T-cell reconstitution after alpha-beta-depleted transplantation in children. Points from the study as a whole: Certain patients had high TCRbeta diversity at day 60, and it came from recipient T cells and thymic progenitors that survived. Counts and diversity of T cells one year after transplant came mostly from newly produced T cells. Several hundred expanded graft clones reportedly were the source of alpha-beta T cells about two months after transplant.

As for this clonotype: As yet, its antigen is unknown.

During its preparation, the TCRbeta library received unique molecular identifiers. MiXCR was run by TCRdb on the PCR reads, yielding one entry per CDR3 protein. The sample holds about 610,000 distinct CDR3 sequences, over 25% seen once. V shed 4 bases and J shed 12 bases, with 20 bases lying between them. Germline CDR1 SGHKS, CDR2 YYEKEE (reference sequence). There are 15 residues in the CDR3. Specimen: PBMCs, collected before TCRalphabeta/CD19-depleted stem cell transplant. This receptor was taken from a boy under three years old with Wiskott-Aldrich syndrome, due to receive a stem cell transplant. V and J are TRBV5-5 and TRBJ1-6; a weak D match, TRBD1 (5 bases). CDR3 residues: CASSHRDSPGQPLHF. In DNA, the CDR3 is TGTGCCAGCAGCCATCGGGACTCACCAGGGCAACCCCTCCACTTT.